The clone carrying this TCR beta chain turned up a few times. Its antigen remains unknown. The sample comes from a study of T cells in Graves' hyperthyroidism and ophthalmopathy. Study-wide results and caveats: Before onset, by a median of about six months, the model predicted ophthalmopathy. In the analysis, a 13 V-J model separated ophthalmopathy from stable hyperthyroidism.

With duration under 3 months, ophthalmopathy was active: Clinical Activity Score at least 3, NOSPECS at least 4. Uncontrolled infection, other autoimmune disease, pregnancy or lactation excluded patients. The investigators amplified TCR beta CDR3 regions from RNA transcripts. The primer set for the first-round RT-PCR of the TCR CDR3 was HTBI. TCRdb fed the multiplex PCR reads into MiXCR, producing one record per CDR3 protein. The data hold around 570,000 distinct CDR3 sequences, with roughly 21% observed a single time. This CDR3 spans 12 amino acids. The V gene lost 5 bases and the J gene lost 9 bases, with 11 bases spanning the gap. Germline CDR1 and CDR2: MNHEY and SVGEGT.

The sequenced sample consisted of blood. The receptor was isolated from a man aged 35 to 55 with Graves' ophthalmopathy. The chain links TRBV6-2 or TRBV6-3 to TRBJ2-1, with D possibly TRBD1 on 5 matching bases. The CDR3 DNA sequence: TGTGCCAGCAGTACCAGGGCTATTGAGCAGTTCTTC. It specifies CASSTRAIEQFF.